Below, 27 T cell receptor beta chains from the same sample are listed, as sequenced in a study of blood T cell repertoires in COVID-19. Assay: immunoSEQ multiplex PCR; the TCRdb copy retains only in-frame clones and omits some. This table holds a few hundred thousand clones, 70% to 85% found once. Input material: PBMCs or T cells enriched from blood (not recorded which). The receptors stem from a woman in her sixties who had recovered from COVID-19.

CDR3 coding DNA: TGTGCCAGCAGTTCGCAGACAGGGCTGAACACTGAAGCTTTCTTT. It codes for CASSSQTGLNTEAFF. The J gene is TRBJ1-1, the V gene TRBV6-2 or TRBV6-3; TRBD1 aligns across 7 bases. CDR1 is MNHEY and CDR2 is SVGEGT in the germline V gene. J was trimmed by 0 bases and V by 4 bases; bases with no gene match: 5. This CDR3 is 15 amino acids long.

This chain links TRBV5-4 with TRBJ1-5; D not certain. Per germline, CDR1 SGHNT and CDR2 YYREEE (reference sequence). Trimming took off 0 bases at V and 5 bases at J, with 12 bases between the two ends. The CDR3 consists of 15 residues. CDR3 protein: CASSLGLSSDQPQHF. The CDR3, as DNA: TGTGCCAGCAGCTTGGGGCTATCGAGCGATCAGCCCCAGCATTTT.

The chain joins TRBV6-5 to TRBJ2-3; 9 nucleotides align to TRBD2. The CDR3 has 15 residues. With V trimmed by 8 bases and J by 5 bases, 11 bases remained unmatched. Germline V gene data show CDR1 as MNHEY and CDR2 as SVGAGI. The CDR3 region is CASRSSGGFGDTQYF. CDR3 nucleotides: TGTGCCAGCCGTTCGAGCGGGGGGTTTGGAGATACGCAGTATTTT.

The chain combines TRBV2 with TRBJ2-3, with TRBD2 matching 11 bases. This CDR3 contains 17 residues. The trim removed 3 bases at V and 5 bases at J, leaving 10 bases unmatched. Germline CDR1 SNHLY, CDR2 FYNNEI. In DNA, the CDR3 is TGTGCCAGCAGTGATCCGGGACTAGCGGAGGGAGGAGATACGCAGTATTTT. Translation: CASSDPGLAEGGDTQYF. Variable domain in full (rest from reference TRBV2 and TRBJ2-3): EPEVTQTPSHQVTQMGQEVILRCVPISNHLYFYWYRQILGQKVEFLVSFYNNEISEKSEIFDDQFSVERPDGSNFTLKIRSTKLEDSAMYFCASSDPGLAEGGDTQYFGPGTRLTVL.

The chain recombines TRBV20-1 with TRBJ1-4; maybe TRBD1 (5 bases). The length of the CDR3 is 17 residues. Germline-derived CDR1 and CDR2 are DFQATT and SNEGSKA (reference sequence). The ends were cut back, 3 bases at V and 4 bases at J, with 21 bases in the middle. The CDR3 loop reads CSASQTGVGSFNEKLFF. DNA of the CDR3: TGCAGTGCTAGTCAGACGGGGGTTGGGTCTTTTAATGAAAAACTGTTTTTT.

The genes are TRBV11-2 and TRBJ1-5; 9 nucleotides line up with TRBD1. V lost 5 bases to trimming and J lost 5 bases; unmatched junction nucleotides: 7. Germline CDR1 reads SGHAT; CDR2 reads FQNNGV. The CDR3 has 15 residues. CDR3 sequence reads: CASSSGQGSHQPQHF. The CDR3 coding sequence is TGTGCCAGCAGCAGTGGACAGGGGAGCCATCAGCCCCAGCATTTT.

This chain links TRBV14 with TRBJ1-2; tentative D call: TRBD1 (6 bases). This CDR3 region has 14 residues. V was clipped by 4 bases and J by 4 bases, with 13 bases between them. Looked up from germline, CDR1 is SGHDN and CDR2 is FVKESK. This CDR3 reads CASSLQPGAYGYTF. The CDR3 DNA sequence: TGTGCCAGCAGCCTTCAACCAGGGGCCTATGGCTACACCTTC.

The genes are TRBV6-1 and TRBJ1-2, with 12 bases that match TRBD1. J was trimmed by 7 bases and V by 3 bases; bases with no gene match: 12. Per the germline V gene, CDR1 is MNHNS and CDR2 is SASEGT. CDR3 length: 17 amino acids. In DNA form, the CDR3 reads TGTGCCAGCAGTGAGCTTGATCCGGGACAGGGGGCGTTTGGCTACACCTTC. Its translation: CASSELDPGQGAFGYTF.

The chain couples TRBV29-1 to TRBJ2-1, with a tentative D call TRBD2 (6 bases). Germline V gene data show CDR1 as SQVTM and CDR2 as ANQGSEA. The CDR3 runs 19 residues. V was cut by 4 bases and J by 0 bases, with 25 bases left in between. The DNA for the CDR3 is TGCAGCGTTGTCTCTAGAGGGCTAGCGAGAGGAATCTCCTACAATGAGCAGTTCTTC. This translates into CSVVSRGLARGISYNEQFF.

The chain has TRBV19 and TRBJ2-7, with 7 bases identical to TRBD2. V lost 3 bases to trimming and J lost 2 bases; unmatched junction nucleotides: 4. This CDR3 contains 14 residues. CDR1 and CDR2 (germline): LNHDA, SQIVND (reference sequence). The CDR3 region is CASSITSVAYEQYF. CDR3 bases: TGTGCCAGTAGTATCACTAGCGTTGCCTACGAGCAGTACTTC.

This clone was seen once. The CDR3 protein is CASRSVPNTEAFF. The CDR3 DNA follows: TGTGCCAGCAGAAGCGTACCTAACACTGAAGCTTTCTTT. This chain links TRBV7-9 with TRBJ1-1; no firm D call. CDR1 SEHNR and CDR2 FQNEAQ come from the germline V gene (reference sequence). The CDR3 is 13 residues long. V was pared by 6 bases and J by 2 bases, with 10 bases between. Based on the CDR3 plus reference TRBV7-9 and TRBJ1-1, the full variable domain is DTGVSQNPRHKITKRGQNVTFRCDPISEHNRLYWYRQTLGQGPEFLTYFQNEAQLEKSRLLSDRFSAERPKGSFSTLEIQRTEQGDSAMYLCASRSVPNTEAFFGQGTRLTVV.

The chain combines TRBV18 with TRBJ2-5, with D uncertain. The CDR3 totals 16 residues. Germline V gives CDR1 KGHSH, CDR2 LQKENI. Trimming removed 0 bases at V and 1 base at J, with 12 bases between. The chain's CDR3 is CASSPPNLRPQETQYF. The CDR3, as DNA: TGTGCCAGCTCACCACCCAATTTGCGGCCCCAAGAGACCCAGTACTTC.

The chain employs TRBV5-4 and TRBJ2-2; D not resolved. The V end was cut by 4 bases, the J end by 5 bases, with 18 bases between. The CDR3 sequence is 16 residues long. Germline V lookup: CDR1 SGHNT, CDR2 YYREEE (reference sequence). This chain's CDR3 is CASSPTGSTRTGELFF. In DNA, the CDR3 is TGTGCCAGCAGCCCTACCGGGTCGACGAGGACCGGGGAGCTGTTTTTT.

V is TRBV4-1 and J is TRBJ2-1; 13 bases match TRBD2. Germline V gives CDR1 MGHRA, CDR2 YSYEKL. This CDR3 is 17 amino acids long. After removal of 4 bases from V and 7 bases from J, the junction contained 10 bases not matched to a gene. This CDR3 is CASSRSVTSGRGNEQFF. Written as DNA, the CDR3 is TGCGCCAGCAGCCGGTCAGTTACTAGCGGGAGGGGAAATGAGCAGTTCTTC.

V and J are TRBV27 and TRBJ1-1, with 8 bases matching TRBD1. With V trimmed by 2 bases and J by 1 base, 3 bases remained unmatched. In germline, CDR1 is MNHEY, CDR2 SMNVEV (reference sequence). There are 15 residues in the CDR3. The chain's CDR3 is CASSLLQGGNTEAFF. The CDR3 nucleotides read TGTGCCAGCAGTTTACTACAGGGGGGGAACACTGAAGCTTTCTTT.

J is TRBJ2-1 and V is TRBV10-2, with D hard to call. CDR3 length equals 15 residues. V was shortened by 1 base and J by 6 bases, with 13 bases between the two germline ends. Germline V CDR1 and CDR2: WSHSY, SAAADI. The CDR3 sequence is CASSELSSVANEQFF. CDR3 DNA sequence: TGCGCCAGCAGTGAGTTGAGTTCCGTCGCCAATGAGCAGTTCTTC.

This clone appeared a single time. This chain links TRBV5-5 with TRBJ1-5; a weak D match, TRBD1 (6 bases). Germline assignment: CDR1 SGHKS and CDR2 YYEKEE (reference sequence). The CDR3 totals 16 residues. With 2 bases removed from V and 0 bases from J, the gap between germline ends came to 12 bases. CDR3 region: CASSFFPGDSNQPQHF. DNA for the CDR3: TGTGCCAGCAGCTTCTTCCCAGGGGATAGCAATCAGCCCCAGCATTTT. The full variable domain, in which reference TRBV5-5 and TRBJ1-5 provide the parts outside the CDR3, is DAGVTQSPTHLIKTRGQQVTLRCSPISGHKSVSWYQQVLGQGPQFIFQYYEKEERGRGNFPDRFSARQFPNYSSELNVNALLLGDSALYLCASSFFPGDSNQPQHFGDGTRLSIL.

Regarding this clone: This same CDR3 is encoded by further DNA sequences in the sample. The chain combines TRBV6-5 with TRBJ1-1; no clear D. Looked up from germline, CDR1 is MNHEY and CDR2 is SVGAGI. Deletions cut 0 bases from V and 2 bases from J, with 4 bases between. This CDR3 spans 13 amino acids. CDR3 bases: TGTGCCAGCAGTTACTCCTTTAACACTGAAGCTTTCTTT. It specifies CASSYSFNTEAFF.

This clone was seen once. The chain recombines TRBV4-2 with TRBJ1-1, with 9 bases aligning to TRBD1. CDR1 and CDR2 (germline): LGHNA, YNFKEQ. V was pared by 0 bases and J by 2 bases, with 4 bases of the junction left unmatched. The CDR3 sequence is 16 residues long. Here the CDR3 DNA reads TGTGCCAGCAGCCAAGATCGGGACAGGGTTAACACTGAAGCTTTCTTT. Its translation: CASSQDRDRVNTEAFF.

The chain links TRBV7-8 to TRBJ1-3; D gene ambiguous. From germline, CDR1 is SGHVS and CDR2 FQNEAQ. This CDR3 is 15 amino acids long. The V and J ends lost 2 bases and 0 bases respectively, with 8 bases between them. In DNA form, the CDR3 reads TGTGCCAGCAGCTTATCCGGTACCTCTGGAAACACCATATATTTT. This gives the protein CASSLSGTSGNTIYF.

V gene TRBV2 combines with J gene TRBJ2-7, with 11 bases lining up with TRBD2. J was trimmed by 2 bases and V by 3 bases; bases with no gene match: 3. This CDR3 is 15 amino acids long. Germline V gives CDR1 SNHLY, CDR2 FYNNEI. The CDR3 loop reads CASSDPSGRTYEQYF. CDR3 coding DNA: TGTGCCAGCAGTGACCCTAGCGGGAGGACCTACGAGCAGTACTTC.

The chain carries TRBV24-1 and TRBJ2-7, with 10 positions matching TRBD1. The CDR3 sequence is 16 residues long. Germline CDR1 is KGHDR and CDR2 is SFDVKD. Trimming cost V 4 bases and J 4 bases; bases outside gene matches: 9. CDR3 in amino acids: CATSDLLTGGRYEQYF. In nucleotides, the CDR3 is TGTGCCACCAGTGACCTACTGACAGGGGGCCGGTACGAGCAGTACTTC.

This chain uses TRBV6-5 with TRBJ2-3; a possible D gene is TRBD2 (7 bases). Germline loops: CDR1 MNHEY, CDR2 SVGAGI. The V end was cut by 7 bases, the J end by 4 bases, with 15 bases between. The CDR3 runs 14 residues. CDR3 sequence reads: CASMRGGRSDTQYF. CDR3 coding DNA: TGTGCCAGCATGAGGGGGGGCCGCTCAGATACGCAGTATTTT.

This clone was seen once. This chain links TRBV20-1 with TRBJ2-5; a possible D gene is TRBD2 (5 bases). Germline V lookup: CDR1 DFQATT, CDR2 SNEGSKA (reference sequence). CDR3 size: 11 residues. V lost 8 bases to trimming and J lost 4 bases, with 11 bases between them. This chain's CDR3 is CSPWAGETQYF. DNA for the CDR3: TGCAGTCCCTGGGCGGGAGAGACCCAGTACTTC.

V gene TRBV7-3 combines with J gene TRBJ2-3, with TRBD2 matching over 14 bases. Germline V gene data show CDR1 as SGHTA and CDR2 as FQGTGA. This CDR3 is built from 20 residues. Trimming cost V 5 bases and J 0 bases; bases outside gene matches: 13. The CDR3 DNA sequence: TGTGCCAGCAGCAAGCAACCGGGACTAGCGGGGGAACCTAGCACAGATACGCAGTATTTT. Its protein is CASSKQPGLAGEPSTDTQYF.

The rearrangement joins TRBV7-2 to TRBJ2-7; 14 bases agree with TRBD2. Per the germline V gene, CDR1 is SGHTA and CDR2 is FQGNSA. V trimming: 3 bases; J trimming: 6 bases; junction bases outside the gene matches: 13. The CDR3 is made up of 18 amino acids. CDR3 sequence (DNA): TGTGCCAGCAGCTTTAGTCCGACTAGCGGGAGGGCCTCTAGCGAGCAGTACTTC. It is translated as CASSFSPTSGRASSEQYF.

V usage is TRBV7-7 and J usage is TRBJ2-2; no firm D call. Trimming took off 1 base at V and 1 base at J, with 7 bases between the two ends. Germline CDR1 reads SSHAT; CDR2 reads FNYEAQ (reference sequence). The CDR3 has 15 residues. CDR3 coding DNA: TGTGCCAGCAGCTTAGGGCTAGGGAACACCGGGGAGCTGTTTTTT. Its translation: CASSLGLGNTGELFF.